The 32 T cell receptor beta chains given below trace back to one sample, sequenced in a study of Graves' ophthalmopathy and Graves' hyperthyroidism. RNA served as the template for amplifying TCR beta CDR3 regions. Investigators did first-round RT-PCR with HTBI primers, then second-round multiplex PCR. TCRdb itself ran the multiplex PCR reads through MiXCR, one entry per CDR3 protein. Here the sample spans over 500,000 distinct CDR3 sequences, approximately 21% being singletons. Sequenced sample: peripheral blood. These receptors were taken from a woman under 30 with stable Graves' hyperthyroidism. Some clones in this sample may be carry-over from other donors' samples.

This clonotype has at least ten counts. The chain recombines TRBV11-2 with TRBJ1-5; D is possibly TRBD1 (5 bases). The V gene lost 5 bases and the J gene lost 0 bases, with 8 bases spanning the gap. From germline, CDR1 is SGHAT and CDR2 FQNNGV. CDR3 length equals 14 residues. The CDR3 is CASSRQNSNQPQHF. CDR3 in DNA: TGTGCCAGCAGCCGACAGAATAGCAATCAGCCCCAGCATTTT.

This clonotype showed up many times. CDR3 residues: CASRPQGSYEQYF. In DNA form, the CDR3 reads TGTGCCAGCAGACCACAGGGAAGCTACGAGCAGTACTTC. This chain uses TRBV2 with TRBJ2-7; D perhaps matches TRBD1 (6 bases). Per the germline V gene, CDR1 is SNHLY and CDR2 is FYNNEI. The CDR3 covers 13 residues. The V end was cut by 6 bases, the J end by 3 bases, with 12 bases between. Variable domain in full (rest from reference TRBV2 and TRBJ2-7): EPEVTQTPSHQVTQMGQEVILRCVPISNHLYFYWYRQILGQKVEFLVSFYNNEISEKSEIFDDQFSVERPDGSNFTLKIRSTKLEDSAMYFCASRPQGSYEQYFGPGTRLTVT.

This clonotype has only a few counts. The chain couples TRBV30 to TRBJ1-3; D perhaps matches TRBD1 (6 bases). Germline loops: CDR1 GTSNPN, CDR2 SVGIG (reference sequence). The ends were cut back, 0 bases at V and 2 bases at J, with 14 bases in the middle. This CDR3 comprises 16 residues. CDR3 DNA: TGTGCCTGGAGTGTACGGGGGGCGACGGCTGGAAACACCATATATTTT. Translation gives CAWSVRGATAGNTIYF. Using reference TRBV30 and TRBJ1-3 for the parts outside the CDR3, the full variable domain is SQTIHQWPATLVQPVGSPLSLECTVEGTSNPNLYWYRQAAGRGLQLLFYSVGIGQISSEVPQNLSASRPQDRQFILSSKKLLLSDSGFYLCAWSVRGATAGNTIYFGEGSWLTVV.

This chain uses TRBV12-3 or TRBV12-4 with TRBJ1-3; D gene unclear. Trimming stripped 9 bases from V and 2 bases from J, with 5 bases between. This CDR3 has 11 amino acids. This chain's CDR3 is CASAPGNTIYF. The DNA of the CDR3 is TGTGCCAGTGCGCCTGGAAACACCATATATTTT.

The V call is TRBV9, the J call TRBJ2-5; D tentatively fits TRBD1 or TRBD2 (5 bases each). The length of the CDR3 is 15 residues. Germline V gives CDR1 SGDLS, CDR2 YYNGEE. V lost 4 bases and J lost 1, with 14 bases in between. CDR3 bases: TGTGCCAGCAGCCCCCGGGACGGATCCCAAGAGACCCAGTACTTC. It translates to CASSPRDGSQETQYF.

This clonotype was found a few times. The chain is built from TRBV19 and TRBJ1-1, with D uncertain. The CDR3 spans 15 residues. Per the germline V gene, CDR1 is LNHDA and CDR2 is SQIVND (reference sequence). Trimming pared 6 bases from V and 2 bases from J, leaving 16 bases between. Here the CDR3 reads CASRTWDRVNTEAFF. CDR3 DNA: TGTGCCAGTAGGACCTGGGATCGGGTTAACACTGAAGCTTTCTTT.

This clonotype has a handful of counts. The gene calls are TRBV18 and TRBJ1-6; TRBD1 matches at 7 bases. V dropped 6 bases and J dropped 0; count of bases not matched to a gene: 11. This CDR3 contains 18 residues. From germline, CDR1 is KGHSH and CDR2 LQKENI. The CDR3 coding sequence is TGTGCCAGCTCTCGGGACAGTCGGGCCGTCTCCTATAATTCACCCCTCCACTTT. It yields the protein CASSRDSRAVSYNSPLHF.

The rearrangement links TRBV30 to TRBJ1-2; D gene ambiguous. CDR1 and CDR2 (germline): GTSNPN, SVGIG (reference sequence). The V end was cut by 5 bases, the J end by 7 bases, with 8 bases between. This CDR3 is 10 amino acids long. The DNA of the CDR3 is TGTGCCTGGGGTCGCTCTGGCTACACCTTC. Translation: CAWGRSGYTF. The variable domain in full, completed from reference TRBV30 and TRBJ1-2, reads SQTIHQWPATLVQPVGSPLSLECTVEGTSNPNLYWYRQAAGRGLQLLFYSVGIGQISSEVPQNLSASRPQDRQFILSSKKLLLSDSGFYLCAWGRSGYTFGSGTRLTVV.

The chain combines TRBV4-2 with TRBJ2-7; possibly TRBD1 for D (6 bases). CDR3 length: 16 residues. Germline V gene sequence: CDR1 LGHNA, CDR2 YNFKEQ. V was clipped by 0 bases and J by 5 bases, with 17 bases between them. Here the CDR3 DNA reads TGTGCCAGCAGCCAAGAAGTCAGGGGAAGTACGAACGAGCAGTACTTC. Amino acids: CASSQEVRGSTNEQYF.

The chain has TRBV11-1 and TRBJ1-1, with TRBD1 matching 11 bases. This CDR3 has 17 residues. V shed 1 base, J shed 1 base, and the junction held 5 bases outside the gene matches. Germline values: CDR1 SGHAT, CDR2 FQDESV (reference sequence). The CDR3 reads CASSLGWTGGRNTEAFF. CDR3 nucleotide sequence: TGTGCCAGCAGCTTAGGGTGGACAGGGGGCAGGAACACTGAAGCTTTCTTT.

In its sample, this clonotype was seen a few times. The rearrangement joins TRBV6-1 to TRBJ1-1, with D tentatively TRBD1 (5 bases). CDR3 length: 14 amino acids. The V end was cut by 6 bases, the J end by 7 bases, with 18 bases between. Germline CDR1 and CDR2: MNHNS and SASEGT. The CDR3 DNA reads TGTGCCAGCAGAGGAACGGGGCTGGTAGGTGAAGCTTTCTTT. It specifies CASRGTGLVGEAFF.

This clonotype was found many times. This chain joins TRBV6-2 or TRBV6-3 and TRBJ1-5; D perhaps matches TRBD1 (5 bases). Trimming left V 2 bases short and J 2 bases short, with 16 bases between. The CDR3 contains 17 residues. From germline, CDR1 is MNHEY and CDR2 SVGEGT. The CDR3 coding sequence is TGTGCCAGCAGTTACCACCTACAAGAAGGGGGCAATCAGCCCCAGCATTTT. This sequence encodes CASSYHLQEGGNQPQHF.

This clonotype was observed at least ten times. With a much larger clone just one base away, this may be a read error. The V gene is TRBV6-5, the J gene TRBJ1-2, with D hard to call. Germline loops: CDR1 MNHEY, CDR2 SVGAGI. V was trimmed by 6 bases and J by 0 bases, leaving 2 bases between them. The CDR3 is 11 amino acids. The CDR3 DNA follows: TGTGCCAGCAGATCTAACTATGGCTACACCTTC. It encodes CASRSNYGYTF.

This clonotype was counted at least ten times. The chain links TRBV4-1 to TRBJ2-5, with 8 bases that match TRBD2. The CDR3 runs 17 residues. V was pared by 2 bases and J by 2 bases, with 10 bases of the junction left unmatched. Germline loops: CDR1 MGHRA, CDR2 YSYEKL. CDR3 nucleotide sequence: TGCGCCAGCAGCCAAATCATACGGCGGGAGGATCAAGAGACCCAGTACTTC. As protein: CASSQIIRREDQETQYF.

The chain has TRBV19 and TRBJ1-1, with no clear D. Germline V gives CDR1 LNHDA, CDR2 SQIVND (reference sequence). The length of the CDR3 is 15 residues. The germline V and J ends were trimmed by 4 bases and 1 base, with 13 bases remaining between them. CDR3: CASSTMGGWNTEAFF. For the CDR3, the DNA is TGTGCCAGTAGTACCATGGGAGGGTGGAACACTGAAGCTTTCTTT. The variable domain in full, completed from reference TRBV19 and TRBJ1-1, reads DGGITQSPKYLFRKEGQNVTLSCEQNLNHDAMYWYRQDPGQGLRLIYYSQIVNDFQKGDIAEGYSVSREKKESFPLTVTSAQKNPTAFYLCASSTMGGWNTEAFFGQGTRLTVV.

In its sample, this clonotype was seen a few times. The chain recombines TRBV10-2 with TRBJ1-3; D gene ambiguous. There are 15 residues in the CDR3. The ends were cut back, 6 bases at V and 9 bases at J, with 21 bases in the middle. Germline CDR1 reads WSHSY; CDR2 reads SAAADI. CDR3 sequence (DNA): TGCGCCAGCAGGCCCAGGAATAGAGCTGGAGGCACCATATATTTT. It translates to CASRPRNRAGGTIYF.

This clonotype was picked up a small number of times. A read error is possible here, since a much larger clone lies one base away. The chain employs TRBV9 and TRBJ2-5; 8 bases match TRBD2. J lost 8 bases, V lost 3 bases, and 12 bases had no gene match. CDR1 is SGDLS, CDR2 YYNGEE, per germline. CDR3 length: 15 residues. The CDR3 coding sequence is TGTGCCAGCAGCGGGGGGAGCGGGGGAGGCGATACCCAGTACTTC. This gives the protein CASSGGSGGGDTQYF.

This clonotype came up once. In DNA form, the CDR3 reads TGTGCCAGCTTTTCAGATACGCAGTATTTT. Residues: CASFSDTQYF. The rearrangement links TRBV2 to TRBJ2-3; D remains unclear. The CDR3 contains 10 residues. V lost 8 bases, J lost 4 bases, and 4 bases lay in between. CDR1 is SNHLY and CDR2 is FYNNEI in the germline V gene.

J is TRBJ1-2 and V is TRBV12-3 or TRBV12-4, with D uncertain. Deletions cut 4 bases from V and 7 bases from J, with 16 bases between. The CDR3 is made up of 14 amino acids. CDR3 amino acids: CASSSFATRSGYTF. In DNA, the CDR3 is TGTGCCAGCAGTTCCTTCGCCACTAGGTCTGGCTACACCTTC.

This clonotype showed up many times. The genes are TRBV5-1 and TRBJ2-7; 7 nucleotides match TRBD2. The germline gives CDR1 SGHRS, CDR2 YFSETQ. After removal of 3 bases from V and 2 bases from J, the junction contained 8 bases not matched to a gene. This CDR3 is 15 amino acids long. The CDR3 region has the DNA TGCGCCAGCAGCTCATCAGCGGGGACCCCCTACGAGCAGTACTTC. This sequence encodes CASSSSAGTPYEQYF. The variable domain in full, completed from reference TRBV5-1 and TRBJ2-7, reads KAGVTQTPRYLIKTRGQQVTLSCSPISGHRSVSWYQQTPGQGLQFLFEYFSETQRNKGNFPGRFSGRQFSNSRSEMNVSTLELGDSALYLCASSSSAGTPYEQYFGPGTRLTVT.

The sample holds many counts of this clonotype. The rearrangement uses TRBV20-1 and TRBJ2-7, with 7 bases identical to TRBD1. The germline CDR1 and CDR2 sequences are DFQATT and SNEGSKA (reference sequence). V was pared by 5 bases and J by 4 bases, with 14 bases of the junction left unmatched. The CDR3 runs to 15 residues. CDR3 protein: CSAGGYPGGSYEQYF. In DNA, the CDR3 is TGCAGTGCTGGCGGCTACCCAGGGGGTAGTTACGAGCAGTACTTC.

The V and J genes are TRBV12-3 or TRBV12-4 and TRBJ1-2; 7 bases align to TRBD1. The ends lost 7 bases at V and 8 bases at J; junction bases unmatched: 7. This CDR3 spans 12 amino acids. DNA for the CDR3: TGTGCCAGCACCCGCGCGGGACAGGGCTACACCTTC. Translation: CASTRAGQGYTF.

This clonotype was recorded at least ten times. This rearrangement joins TRBV6-1 to TRBJ1-1; D not resolved. Trimming removed 6 bases at V and 2 bases at J, with 16 bases between. Germline CDR1 is MNHNS and CDR2 is SASEGT. The CDR3 loop spans 15 amino acids. This CDR3 reads CASSDGRRRNTEAFF. CDR3 nucleotide sequence: TGTGCCAGCAGCGACGGGCGCAGGCGAAACACTGAAGCTTTCTTT.

Ten or more counts support this clonotype. This chain links TRBV19 with TRBJ2-5; D unclear. Trimming took off 5 bases at V and 2 bases at J, with 12 bases between the two ends. The CDR3 has 14 residues. Looked up from germline, CDR1 is LNHDA and CDR2 is SQIVND (reference sequence). The CDR3, as DNA: TGTGCCAGTAGTCTGAGCCGCCGTCAAGAGACCCAGTACTTC. It is translated as CASSLSRRQETQYF. The full variable domain, rest sourced from reference TRBV19 and TRBJ2-5, is DGGITQSPKYLFRKEGQNVTLSCEQNLNHDAMYWYRQDPGQGLRLIYYSQIVNDFQKGDIAEGYSVSREKKESFPLTVTSAQKNPTAFYLCASSLSRRQETQYFGPGTRLLVL.

This clonotype showed up many times. The chain joins TRBV20-1 to TRBJ1-1; D is undetermined. The length of the CDR3 is 14 residues. Germline values: CDR1 DFQATT, CDR2 SNEGSKA (reference sequence). V gave up 6 bases and J gave up 0 bases, with 14 bases separating them. For the CDR3, the DNA is TGCAGTGCCGAGCGGCAACAGCTGAACACTGAAGCTTTCTTT. It translates to CSAERQQLNTEAFF.

The chain joins TRBV2 to TRBJ1-2, with D unclear. The V and J ends lost 7 bases and 7 bases respectively, with 16 bases between them. CDR1 is SNHLY and CDR2 is FYNNEI in the germline V gene. The CDR3 runs 13 residues. The CDR3 sequence: CASNRAGGSGYTF. The DNA for the CDR3 is TGTGCCAGCAACCGGGCAGGCGGATCTGGCTACACCTTC.

This clonotype was recorded many times. The V and J genes are TRBV4-1 and TRBJ2-5; no firm D call. This CDR3 region has 13 residues. Trimming shortened V by 2 bases and J by 5 bases, and 9 bases separated the two germline ends. Per germline, CDR1 MGHRA and CDR2 YSYEKL. The CDR3 loop is CASSQLGWETQYF. As DNA, the CDR3 is TGCGCCAGCAGCCAACTGGGGTGGGAGACCCAGTACTTC.

Comment on this clonotype: The junction does not match germline at one end; this may be a read error. CDR3: CASSLPGQLYEQYF. The CDR3 DNA sequence: TGTGCCAGCAGCCTCCCGGGACAACTCTACGAGCAGTATTTC. This chain connects TRBV12-3 or TRBV12-4 to TRBJ2-7; maybe TRBD1 (6 bases). This CDR3 comprises 14 residues.

In its sample, this clonotype was seen a few times. The V call is TRBV4-1, the J call TRBJ1-1; perhaps TRBD1 as D (5 bases). The germline V gene encodes CDR1 MGHRA and CDR2 YSYEKL. Trimming cost V 0 bases and J 7 bases, with 12 bases left between them. The CDR3 is 14 residues long. The CDR3 DNA is TGCGCCAGCAGCCAAGAGGTCGGAGGGGTTGAAGCTTTCTTT. Translating gives CASSQEVGGVEAFF.

This clonotype was counted at least ten times. The rearrangement joins TRBV28 to TRBJ2-6; 8 bases map to TRBD2. Germline CDR1 MDHEN, CDR2 SYDVKM. CDR3 length: 15 residues. The V segment lost 4 bases and the J segment 2 bases; nucleotides outside the gene matches: 1. The CDR3 DNA reads as TGTGCCAGCAGTTCCGGGGGGGCTGGGGCCAACGTCCTGACTTTC. It translates to CASSSGGAGANVLTF.

There are many counts of this clonotype. The V gene is TRBV6-5, the J gene TRBJ1-1; no firm D call. CDR3 size: 16 residues. Trimming cost V 2 bases and J 6 bases, with 19 bases left between them. Germline CDR1 reads MNHEY; CDR2 reads SVGAGI. This CDR3 is CASSYVKGPGRAEAFF. CDR3 DNA: TGTGCCAGCAGTTACGTCAAAGGGCCGGGGAGGGCTGAAGCTTTCTTT.

This clonotype was detected ten times or more. The chain has TRBV11-2 and TRBJ2-5; D is undetermined. Germline CDR1 is SGHAT and CDR2 is FQNNGV. V was shortened by 4 bases and J by 4 bases, with 19 bases between the two germline ends. CDR3 length: 16 amino acids. The DNA of the CDR3 is TGTGCCAGCAGCTCTCTAACGTTCTTGGGATCAGAGACCCAGTACTTC. This encodes CASSSLTFLGSETQYF.